The 23 T cell receptor beta chains in this list originate from one sample, sequenced in a study of T cell responses to AZD1222 COVID-19 vaccine. Generated by immunoSEQ multiplex PCR, the TCRdb table keeps only in-frame clones and is missing some. The data show approximately 85,000 clones, with approximately 87% seen just once and roughly 7.5% held by the top ten. This material consisted of peripheral blood, taken on day 0 of AZD1222 vaccination. All receptors derive from an adult in good health.

This chain links TRBV6-5 with TRBJ2-6; either TRBD1 or TRBD2 may supply D (5 bases each). V was trimmed by 5 bases and J by 0 bases, leaving 8 bases between them. This CDR3 contains 15 residues. Germline-derived CDR1 and CDR2 are MNHEY and SVGAGI. The CDR3 nucleotides read TGTGCCAGCAGTCGGGACCTCTCTGGGGCCAACGTCCTGACTTTC. Translated, it gives CASSRDLSGANVLTF.

In regard to this clone: Distinct nucleotide sequences in the sample also encode this CDR3. This chain joins TRBV27 and TRBJ1-5; 8 bases map to TRBD1. Germline CDR1 reads MNHEY; CDR2 reads SMNVEV (reference sequence). The V and J ends lost 5 bases and 1 base, in that order; junction bases with no gene match: 1. This CDR3 has 14 residues. The CDR3 reads CASSRQGSNQPQHF. The CDR3 coding sequence is TGTGCCAGCAGTCGACAGGGGAGCAATCAGCCCCAGCATTTT.

The chain is built from TRBV10-2 and TRBJ1-5, with no clear D. CDR1 is WSHSY and CDR2 is SAAADI in the germline V gene. Trimming removed 10 bases from V and 1 base from J, with 11 bases in between. CDR3 length equals 13 residues. The CDR3 bases are TGCGCCACCTCGACTGGAAGCAATCAGCCCCAGCATTTT. This gives the protein CATSTGSNQPQHF.

The rearrangement links TRBV5-6 to TRBJ1-2, with D tentatively TRBD1 (6 bases). Germline-derived CDR1 and CDR2 are SGHDT and YYEEEE. CDR3 size: 15 residues. Trimming removed 0 bases from V and 4 bases from J, with 13 bases in between. Here the CDR3 reads CASSLGQAVGYGYTF. The CDR3 region has the DNA TGTGCCAGCAGCTTGGGACAGGCCGTGGGCTATGGCTACACCTTC.

The CDR3: CASSLAGGSSYEQYF. CDR3 coding DNA: TGTGCCAGCAGTTTAGCGGGAGGGTCCTCCTACGAGCAGTACTTC. The chain employs TRBV6-5 and TRBJ2-7, with 11 nucleotides matching TRBD2. CDR3 length equals 15 residues. Trimming cost V 4 bases and J 0 bases; bases outside gene matches: 2. In germline, CDR1 is MNHEY, CDR2 SVGAGI.

The chain has TRBV10-3 and TRBJ2-1; TRBD1 matches at 9 bases. Germline lookup yields CDR1 ENHRY and CDR2 SYGVKD. Losses at the gene ends were 4 bases for V and 5 bases for J; bases not matched to a gene: 9. The CDR3 runs 16 residues. CDR3 sequence (DNA): TGTGCCATCAGTGCGGGACAGGGTAGCCGGGACAATGAGCAGTTCTTC. Its translation is CAISAGQGSRDNEQFF.

V and J are TRBV7-8 and TRBJ1-3; D might be TRBD1 (5 bases). Germline V CDR1 and CDR2: SGHVS, FQNEAQ. The CDR3 is made up of 16 amino acids. Trimming pared 3 bases from V and 3 bases from J, leaving 15 bases between. CDR3 coding DNA: TGTGCCAGCAGCTTGCTAGGGGTCGGGATTGGAAACACCATATATTTT. Protein: CASSLLGVGIGNTIYF.

The chain is built from TRBV18 and TRBJ1-1; TRBD1 agrees at 7 bases. The junction had 12 bases not matched to a gene; V was cut back by 3 bases and J by 8 bases. CDR3 length: 15 residues. Germline V gives CDR1 KGHSH, CDR2 LQKENI. The CDR3 loop is CASSPDGTVIVEAFF. The CDR3 DNA reads as TGTGCCAGCTCACCCGACGGGACAGTTATCGTAGAAGCTTTCTTT.

The V and J genes are TRBV14 and TRBJ2-3; D call uncertain. V lost 4 bases and J 4 bases, leaving 12 bases between the germline ends. Germline V gives CDR1 SGHDN, CDR2 FVKESK. This CDR3 spans 14 amino acids. CDR3 residues: CASSPPASADTQYF. CDR3 in DNA: TGTGCCAGCAGCCCCCCAGCGTCGGCAGATACGCAGTATTTT. The full variable domain, in which reference TRBV14 and TRBJ2-3 provide the parts outside the CDR3, is EAGVTQFPSHSVIEKGQTVTLRCDPISGHDNLYWYRRVMGKEIKFLLHFVKESKQDESGMPNNRFLAERTGGTYSTLKVQPAELEDSGVYFCASSPPASADTQYFGPGTRLTVL.

The chain links TRBV6-6 to TRBJ2-2; no clear D. This CDR3 contains 12 residues. V was trimmed by 2 bases and J by 4 bases, leaving 2 bases between them. Germline V gene data show CDR1 as MNHNY and CDR2 as SVGAGI (reference sequence). Here the CDR3 reads CASSYTTGELFF. DNA for the CDR3: TGTGCCAGCAGTTACACCACCGGGGAGCTGTTTTTT.

The chain uses TRBV15 and TRBJ1-1; 8 positions agree with TRBD1. The CDR3 has 14 amino acids. The V segment lost 6 bases and the J segment 4 bases; nucleotides outside the gene matches: 7. In germline, CDR1 is LNHNV, CDR2 YYDKDF (reference sequence). The CDR3 reads CATRGDRGVTEAFF. Here the CDR3 DNA reads TGTGCCACCAGGGGCGACAGGGGCGTCACTGAAGCTTTCTTT.

This chain links TRBV29-1 with TRBJ2-7; 9 bases line up with TRBD1. Germline CDR1 reads SQVTM; CDR2 reads ANQGSEA. The CDR3 consists of 14 residues. V was clipped by 3 bases and J by 5 bases; unmatched bases: 8. The CDR3 nucleotides read TGCAGCGTTGAGCCAGACAGGGGGAGCGACGAGCAGTACTTC. Its translation: CSVEPDRGSDEQYF.

This chain uses TRBV7-2 with TRBJ2-1; D not resolved. Trimming removed 4 bases from V and 3 bases from J, with 10 bases in between. Germline-derived CDR1 and CDR2 are SGHTA and FQGNSA. CDR3 length equals 14 residues. The CDR3, as DNA: TGTGCCAGCAGCTCTAGGGTGGTCTACAATGAGCAGTTCTTC. As protein: CASSSRVVYNEQFF.

In its sample, this clone was seen a few times. The J gene is TRBJ2-6, the V gene TRBV25-1; D remains unclear. Looked up from germline, CDR1 is MGHDK and CDR2 is SYGVNS. V lost 2 bases and J lost 0, with 8 bases in between. The CDR3 is 16 amino acids. The CDR3 sequence is CASSESRSSGANVLTF. In DNA, the CDR3 is TGTGCCAGCAGTGAAAGTCGCTCCTCTGGGGCCAACGTCCTGACTTTC.

This chain links TRBV7-9 with TRBJ1-1; D is unclear. Trimming cost V 7 bases and J 0 bases, with 9 bases left between them. The CDR3 totals 13 residues. The germline V gene has CDR1 SEHNR and CDR2 FQNEAQ (reference sequence). CDR3 residues: CASNGIMNTEAFF. The DNA for the CDR3 is TGTGCCAGCAACGGGATCATGAACACTGAAGCTTTCTTT.

This chain uses TRBV28 with TRBJ2-5; tentatively, D is TRBD2 (6 bases). V was shortened by 6 bases and J by 7 bases, with 21 bases between the two germline ends. Germline assignment: CDR1 MDHEN and CDR2 SYDVKM. This CDR3 comprises 15 residues. The CDR3 is CASSLPAGSIRTQYF. CDR3 sequence (DNA): TGTGCCAGCAGCCTCCCAGCGGGTAGTATACGGACCCAGTACTTC.

The V gene is TRBV2, the J gene TRBJ2-3; 9 nucleotides match TRBD1. Germline loops: CDR1 SNHLY, CDR2 FYNNEI. The CDR3 length is 13 residues. Unmatched junction bases numbered 2, after V lost 8 bases and J lost 2 bases. CDR3 in amino acids: CASGDRDTDTQYF. CDR3 coding DNA: TGTGCCAGCGGGGACAGGGACACAGATACGCAGTATTTT.

The rearrangement links TRBV2 to TRBJ1-4; D call uncertain. The CDR3 loop spans 15 amino acids. CDR1 and CDR2 (germline): SNHLY, FYNNEI. V lost 6 bases, J lost 8 bases, and 19 bases lay in between. DNA of the CDR3: TGTGCCAGCAGAGGAAGGACTGCCGGGCACGAAAAACTGTTTTTT. Its protein is CASRGRTAGHEKLFF.

The rearrangement uses TRBV30 and TRBJ1-6; D ambiguous. Trimming took 3 bases from V and 7 from J, leaving 13 bases between them. The CDR3 length is 14 residues. Germline-derived CDR1 and CDR2 are GTSNPN and SVGIG (reference sequence). This CDR3 is CAWRKPALNSPLHF. The CDR3 bases are TGTGCCTGGAGAAAACCTGCTCTGAATTCACCCCTCCACTTT. Combining the CDR3 with reference TRBV30 and TRBJ1-6 gives the whole variable domain SQTIHQWPATLVQPVGSPLSLECTVEGTSNPNLYWYRQAAGRGLQLLFYSVGIGQISSEVPQNLSASRPQDRQFILSSKKLLLSDSGFYLCAWRKPALNSPLHFGNGTRLTVT.

This chain links TRBV29-1 with TRBJ2-3; 10 bases fit TRBD1. Germline trimming cut 7 bases from V and 4 bases from J; bases unmatched to any gene: 8. CDR1 SQVTM and CDR2 ANQGSEA come from the germline V gene. This CDR3 is 14 amino acids long. The CDR3 here is CSAGLGQGADTQYF. The CDR3, as DNA: TGCAGCGCCGGCCTTGGACAGGGGGCAGATACGCAGTATTTT.

The V and J genes are TRBV6-5 and TRBJ1-2; 7 bases are shared with TRBD1. The CDR3 spans 13 residues. Trimming cost V 7 bases and J 5 bases; bases outside gene matches: 7. Germline assignment: CDR1 MNHEY and CDR2 SVGAGI. The CDR3 DNA follows: TGTGCCAGCACCCTCGACAGGGCGTATGGCTACACCTTC. This gives the protein CASTLDRAYGYTF.

The CDR3 nucleotides read TGTGCCAGCAGCCAAGCTGGGGGTACCCAGCATTTT. Its protein is CASSQAGGTQHF. The chain is built from TRBV3-1 (or the pseudogene TRBV3-2) and TRBJ1-5; D perhaps matches TRBD1 (5 bases). Deletions cut 1 base from V and 11 bases from J, with 9 bases between. Looked up from germline, CDR1 is LGHDT and CDR2 is YNNKEL (reference sequence). The CDR3 extends over 12 amino acids.

This clone is a singleton in its sample. The chain couples TRBV13 to TRBJ2-7; 11 bases fit TRBD1. This CDR3 comprises 15 residues. CDR1 PRHDT and CDR2 FYEKMQ come from the germline V gene (reference sequence). The V segment lost 2 bases and the J segment 7 bases; nucleotides outside the gene matches: 7. CDR3 protein: CASSLRGQGAREQYF. The CDR3 DNA reads as TGTGCCAGCAGCTTAAGAGGACAGGGGGCGCGGGAGCAGTACTTC.